This T cell receptor (beta chain) was identified in a study of shared clonotypes between healthy human individuals. CDR3 length: 14 residues. Per germline, CDR1 LGHNA and CDR2 YNFKEQ. V lost 0 bases to trimming and J lost 1 base, with 7 bases between them. Per sorted-subset replicate PCR, input was 200 to 250 ng DNA, representing some 30,000 T cell genomes. In the authors' methods: For the immunoSEQ data, sequences were junction-only without quality scores, so filtering differed. This table comes from immunoSEQ multiplex PCR, and its TCRdb copy is limited to in-frame clones, with some not included. V, J and clone size derive from that table, while D and trimming were established from the DNA sequence. The sample has around 1.9 million clones, just over 90% seen once. The naive CD8 fraction comprised CD45RO-negative cells positively selected for CCR7 and excluded terminally differentiated effector memory CD45RA+ cells.

Study-wide points: Naive CD4 clonotypes overlapped across a handful of donors at 4.5% to 5.5%.

As regards this clone: What it binds is not known.

This chain connects TRBV4-2 to TRBJ2-7, with no clear D. This sequence was found in a man younger than 35 in good health. Some clones in this sample may be carry-over from other donors' samples. Material for sequencing was naive CD8+ T cells from PBMCs. CDR3 amino acids: CASSQEGISYEQYF. The CDR3 nucleotides are TGTGCCAGCAGCCAAGAGGGGATTTCCTACGAGCAGTACTTC.